The 20 T cell receptor beta chains reported below all come from one sample, sequenced in a study of cytomegalovirus exposure and HLA in healthy donors. PCR amplification relied on 60 Vbeta primers (plus 13 Jbeta primers). Assay: immunoSEQ multiplex PCR; the TCRdb copy retains only in-frame clones and omits some. The table shows about 180,000 clones, with roughly three quarters occurring only once. The material sequenced was PBMCs. These receptors were taken from a male donor in good health and CMV-seronegative.

The gene calls are TRBV7-8 and TRBJ2-7, with 9 bases that match TRBD2. The V gene end was trimmed by 4 bases and the J gene end by 4 bases; junction bases not matched to a gene: 5. Germline CDR1 is SGHVS and CDR2 is FQNEAQ. The CDR3 totals 14 residues. The CDR3 DNA reads as TGTGCCAGCAGCTATAGCGGGAGACAGTACGAGCAGTACTTC. Translation: CASSYSGRQYEQYF.

As concerns this clone: At the DNA level, this CDR3 is encoded by other sequences in the same sample as well. The chain joins TRBV29-1 to TRBJ1-1, with 8 bases matching TRBD1. The CDR3 length is 13 residues. Germline V gives CDR1 SQVTM, CDR2 ANQGSEA. Trimming at V came to 4 bases and at J to 2 bases, leaving 3 bases not matched to a gene. The CDR3 DNA reads TGCAGCGTTGGGACAGGGCTTAACACTGAAGCTTTCTTT. Its protein is CSVGTGLNTEAFF.

There are a few counts of this clone. CDR3 sequence (DNA): TGTGCCAGCAGTTTATGGGCAGGGGTGATGAACACTGAAGCTTTCTTT. This codes for CASSLWAGVMNTEAFF. The gene calls are TRBV28 and TRBJ1-1, with D possibly matching TRBD1 (6 bases). The ends were cut back, 0 bases at V and 0 bases at J, with 11 bases in the middle. Germline V gene data show CDR1 as MDHEN and CDR2 as SYDVKM. This CDR3 is built from 16 residues.

This chain joins TRBV13 and TRBJ2-3; D is uncertain. The CDR3 runs to 16 residues. V was cut by 0 bases and J by 1 base, with 11 bases left in between. The germline CDR1 and CDR2 sequences are PRHDT and FYEKMQ (reference sequence). This CDR3 reads CASSLGSVSGTDTQYF. The CDR3 bases are TGTGCCAGCAGCTTAGGGTCAGTTTCTGGCACAGATACGCAGTATTTT. Supplemented by reference TRBV13 and TRBJ2-3, the full variable domain reads AAGVIQSPRHLIKEKRETATLKCYPIPRHDTVYWYQQGPGQDPQFLISFYEKMQSDKGSIPDRFSAQQFSDYHSELNMSSLELGDSALYFCASSLGSVSGTDTQYFGPGTRLTVL.

The chain uses TRBV7-9 and TRBJ2-1, with 14 bases aligning to TRBD2. CDR3 length equals 18 residues. V lost 5 bases and J lost 8; bases outside the gene matches: 14. Germline lookup yields CDR1 SEHNR and CDR2 FQNEAQ (reference sequence). CDR3: CASSPGLAGGQKRDEQFF. CDR3 in DNA: TGTGCCAGCAGCCCCGGACTAGCGGGAGGCCAAAAACGCGATGAGCAGTTCTTC.

CDR3 in DNA: TGTGCCAGCAGTAAACTTAGCAATCAGCCCCAGCATTTT. Translation gives CASSKLSNQPQHF. The V and J genes are TRBV27 and TRBJ1-5; D is unresolved. V was clipped by 5 bases and J by 0 bases, with 5 bases between them. The CDR3 runs 13 residues. The germline CDR1 and CDR2 sequences are MNHEY and SMNVEV (reference sequence).

In the case of this clone: Other DNA sequences of this sample code for an identical CDR3. V gene TRBV20-1 combines with J gene TRBJ2-3; D is uncertain. Germline CDR1 reads DFQATT; CDR2 reads SNEGSKA (reference sequence). CDR3 length equals 10 residues. V lost 6 bases to trimming and J lost 3 bases, with 4 bases between them. The CDR3: CSARTDTQYF. In nucleotides, the CDR3 is TGCAGTGCCCGGACAGATACGCAGTATTTT.

The V and J genes are TRBV5-1 and TRBJ2-1, with 10 bases matching TRBD2. CDR3 length: 15 residues. V lost 4 bases to trimming and J lost 7 bases; unmatched junction nucleotides: 8. Germline CDR1 SGHRS, CDR2 YFSETQ. CDR3 amino acids: CASSPTSGVPNEQFF. In nucleotides, the CDR3 is TGCGCCAGCAGCCCAACTAGCGGGGTACCAAATGAGCAGTTCTTC. Together with reference TRBV5-1 and TRBJ2-1, the CDR3 gives the full variable domain: KAGVTQTPRYLIKTRGQQVTLSCSPISGHRSVSWYQQTPGQGLQFLFEYFSETQRNKGNFPGRFSGRQFSNSRSEMNVSTLELGDSALYLCASSPTSGVPNEQFFGPGTRLTVL.

This chain connects TRBV28 to TRBJ2-6; D call uncertain. Trimming took off 6 bases at V and 0 bases at J, with 3 bases between the two ends. CDR3 length: 13 residues. Germline CDR1 MDHEN, CDR2 SYDVKM. The CDR3: CASRSSGANVLTF. DNA of the CDR3: TGTGCCAGCAGGAGCTCTGGGGCCAACGTCCTGACTTTC.

The V and J genes are TRBV6-1 and TRBJ1-1, with TRBD1 as a possible D gene (5 bases). V lost 6 bases and J lost 6, with 11 bases in between. The length of the CDR3 is 12 residues. Germline CDR1 reads MNHNS; CDR2 reads SASEGT. In nucleotides, the CDR3 is TGTGCCAGCAGAACAGGAGCCGCTGAAGCTTTCTTT. Its translation: CASRTGAAEAFF.

The V and J genes are TRBV20-1 and TRBJ1-5; D unresolved. This CDR3 region has 10 residues. V lost 6 bases and J lost 9, with 9 bases in between. Germline-derived CDR1 and CDR2 are DFQATT and SNEGSKA (reference sequence). DNA of the CDR3: TGCAGTGCCGTACTATGGCCCCAGCATTTT. This translates into CSAVLWPQHF.

This chain uses TRBV19 with TRBJ1-5, with 7 bases aligning to TRBD1. V gave up 6 bases and J gave up 2 bases; unmatched junction bases: 4. Germline values: CDR1 LNHDA, CDR2 SQIVND (reference sequence). The CDR3 extends over 14 amino acids. CDR3 in amino acids: CASSATGGNQPQHF. The CDR3 DNA reads TGTGCCAGTAGCGCAACAGGGGGCAATCAGCCCCAGCATTTT.

The V and J genes are TRBV7-9 and TRBJ2-1, with a tentative D call TRBD1 (5 bases). Germline V CDR1 and CDR2: SEHNR, FQNEAQ (reference sequence). Trimming removed 7 bases from V and 2 bases from J, with 18 bases in between. The CDR3 consists of 16 residues. CDR3 region: CASITQGAVAYNEQFF. The CDR3 region has the DNA TGTGCCAGCATCACCCAAGGGGCAGTAGCCTACAATGAGCAGTTCTTC.

This chain links TRBV5-1 with TRBJ2-7; tentative D call: TRBD1 (5 bases). V shed 0 bases and J shed 5 bases, with 18 bases lying between them. The germline V gene has CDR1 SGHRS and CDR2 YFSETQ. The CDR3 runs to 16 residues. CDR3 in DNA: TGCGCCAGCAGCTTGGAGGCCCCAGGGTCTCGTAACGAGCAGTACTTC. It codes for CASSLEAPGSRNEQYF.

The chain recombines TRBV7-9 with TRBJ2-3, with a weak D call TRBD2 (6 bases). The CDR3 extends over 15 amino acids. V was pared by 2 bases and J by 3 bases, with 12 bases between. Germline CDR1 SEHNR, CDR2 FQNEAQ (reference sequence). For the CDR3, the DNA is TGTGCCAGCAGCTTAAGGGCCAGCGGGACAGATACGCAGTATTTT. Its translation: CASSLRASGTDTQYF.

In its sample, this clone was seen a few times. The CDR3 sequence: CASSRWIGGANGYTF. The CDR3 DNA follows: TGTGCCAGCAGCCGGTGGATTGGGGGGGCGAATGGCTACACCTTC. The V and J genes are TRBV6-1 and TRBJ1-2, with D maybe TRBD1 (6 bases). The CDR3 is 15 amino acids. Germline assignment: CDR1 MNHNS and CDR2 SASEGT. Deletions cut 6 bases from V and 6 bases from J, with 20 bases between.

The chain uses TRBV28 and TRBJ1-5, with D unresolved. CDR3 length: 15 residues. V was cut by 7 bases and J by 3 bases, with 16 bases left in between. In germline, CDR1 is MDHEN, CDR2 SYDVKM. The CDR3 DNA sequence: TGTGCCAGCACCGGGGTGGCAGACCACAATCAGCCCCAGCATTTT. This encodes CASTGVADHNQPQHF.

The J gene is TRBJ1-1, the V gene TRBV6-5; a weak D match, TRBD1 (6 bases). Germline CDR1 is MNHEY and CDR2 is SVGAGI. The CDR3 has 14 amino acids. Trimming cost V 2 bases and J 1 base, with 8 bases left between them. The CDR3 region has the DNA TGTGCCAGCAGTTACGGGGGCGGGAACACTGAAGCTTTCTTT. It encodes CASSYGGGNTEAFF.

The rearrangement links TRBV6-5 to TRBJ1-2, with a tentative D call TRBD1 (6 bases). The germline V gene has CDR1 MNHEY and CDR2 SVGAGI. Trimming cost V 5 bases and J 4 bases, with 11 bases left between them. The CDR3 sequence is 13 residues long. CDR3 coding DNA: TGTGCCAGCAGTAGGACAGTGTTCTATGGCTACACCTTC. Its protein product is CASSRTVFYGYTF.

This chain joins TRBV9 and TRBJ2-6; 8 bases are shared with TRBD1. The CDR3 totals 18 residues. Germline CDR1 and CDR2: SGDLS and YYNGEE. V dropped 3 bases and J dropped 0; count of bases not matched to a gene: 8. The CDR3 DNA follows: TGTGCCAGCAGCGGACCAACAGGGGGTTCCTCTGGGGCCAACGTCCTGACTTTC. Translating gives CASSGPTGGSSGANVLTF.